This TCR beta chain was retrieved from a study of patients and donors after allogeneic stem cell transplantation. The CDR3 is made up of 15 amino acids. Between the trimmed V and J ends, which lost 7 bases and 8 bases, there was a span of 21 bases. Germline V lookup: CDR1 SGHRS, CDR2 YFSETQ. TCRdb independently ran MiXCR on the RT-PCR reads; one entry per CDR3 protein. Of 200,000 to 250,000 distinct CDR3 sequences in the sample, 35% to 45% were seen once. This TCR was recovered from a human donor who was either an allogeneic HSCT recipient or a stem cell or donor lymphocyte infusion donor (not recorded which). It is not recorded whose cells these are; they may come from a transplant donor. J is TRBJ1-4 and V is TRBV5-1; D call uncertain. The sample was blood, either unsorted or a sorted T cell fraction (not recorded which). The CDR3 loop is CASYGEGTAGEKLFF. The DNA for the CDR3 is TGCGCCAGCTATGGAGAGGGAACGGCTGGGGAAAAACTGTTTTTT.